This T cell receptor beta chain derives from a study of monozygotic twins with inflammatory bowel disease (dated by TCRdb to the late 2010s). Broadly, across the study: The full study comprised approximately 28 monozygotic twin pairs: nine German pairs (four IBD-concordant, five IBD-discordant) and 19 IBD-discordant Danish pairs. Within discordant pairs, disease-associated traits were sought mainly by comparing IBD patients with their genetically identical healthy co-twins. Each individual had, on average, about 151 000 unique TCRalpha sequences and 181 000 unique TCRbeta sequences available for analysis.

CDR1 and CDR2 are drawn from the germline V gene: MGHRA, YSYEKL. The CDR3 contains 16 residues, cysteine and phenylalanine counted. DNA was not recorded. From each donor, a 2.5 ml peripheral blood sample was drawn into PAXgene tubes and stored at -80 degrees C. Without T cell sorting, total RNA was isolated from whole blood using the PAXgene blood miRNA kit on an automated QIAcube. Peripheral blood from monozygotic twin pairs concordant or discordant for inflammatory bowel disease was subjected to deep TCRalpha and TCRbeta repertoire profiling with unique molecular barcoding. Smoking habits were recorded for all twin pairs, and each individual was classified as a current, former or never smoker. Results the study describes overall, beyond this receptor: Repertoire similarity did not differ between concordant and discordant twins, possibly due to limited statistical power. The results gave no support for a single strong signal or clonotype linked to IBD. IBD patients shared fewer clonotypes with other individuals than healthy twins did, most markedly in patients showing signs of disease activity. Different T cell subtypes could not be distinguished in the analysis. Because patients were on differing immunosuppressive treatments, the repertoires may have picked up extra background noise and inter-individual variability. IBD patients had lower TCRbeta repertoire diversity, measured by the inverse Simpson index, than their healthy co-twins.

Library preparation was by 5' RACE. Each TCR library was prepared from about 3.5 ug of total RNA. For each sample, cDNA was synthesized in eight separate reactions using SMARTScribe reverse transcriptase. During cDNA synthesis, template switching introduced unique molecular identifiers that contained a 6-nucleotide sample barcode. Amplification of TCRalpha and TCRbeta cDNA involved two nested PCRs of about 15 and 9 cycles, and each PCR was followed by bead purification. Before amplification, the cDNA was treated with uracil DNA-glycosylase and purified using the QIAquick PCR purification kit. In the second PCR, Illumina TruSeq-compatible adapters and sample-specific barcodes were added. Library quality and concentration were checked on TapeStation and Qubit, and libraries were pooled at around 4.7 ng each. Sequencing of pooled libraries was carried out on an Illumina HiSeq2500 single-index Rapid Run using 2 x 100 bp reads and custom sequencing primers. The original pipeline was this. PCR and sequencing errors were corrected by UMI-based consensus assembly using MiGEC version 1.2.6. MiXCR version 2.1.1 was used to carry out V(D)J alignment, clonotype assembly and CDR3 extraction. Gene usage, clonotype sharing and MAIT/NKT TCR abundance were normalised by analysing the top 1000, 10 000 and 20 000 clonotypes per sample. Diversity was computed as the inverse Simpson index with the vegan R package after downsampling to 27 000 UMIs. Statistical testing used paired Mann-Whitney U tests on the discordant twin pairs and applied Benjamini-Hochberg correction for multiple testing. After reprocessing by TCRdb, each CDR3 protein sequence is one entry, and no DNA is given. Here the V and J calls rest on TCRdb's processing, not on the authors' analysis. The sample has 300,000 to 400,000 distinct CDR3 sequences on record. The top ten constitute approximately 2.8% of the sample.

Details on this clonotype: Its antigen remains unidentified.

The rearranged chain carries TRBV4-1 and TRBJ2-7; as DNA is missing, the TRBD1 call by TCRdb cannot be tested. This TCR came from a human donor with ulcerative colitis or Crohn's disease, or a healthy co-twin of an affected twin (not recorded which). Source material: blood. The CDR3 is CASSQALGTFSYEQYF.